This T cell receptor (beta chain) was identified in a study of T cells in pancreatic ductal adenocarcinoma. Surgery without prior neoadjuvant therapy was the treatment of the selected pancreatic ductal adenocarcinoma patients. Germline V gene sequence: CDR1 SQVTM, CDR2 ANQGSEA. Trimming took 6 bases from V and 5 from J, leaving 15 bases between them. The CDR3 has 13 residues. Profiled with immunoSEQ multiplex PCR; TCRdb holds only in-frame clones, not every one. The sample gives about 100,000 clones, nearly 95% of which show up once; less than 4% is in the top ten. The receptor comes from a human donor with pancreatic ductal adenocarcinoma. Sequencing input: PBMCs. The chain recombines TRBV29-1 with TRBJ2-3; possibly TRBD2 for D (6 bases). The CDR3 is CSVSGVLIDTQYF. CDR3 coding DNA: TGCAGCGTCTCGGGGGTTTTGATAGATACGCAGTATTTT.